These 6 T cell receptor beta chains originate from one sample sequenced in a study of blood T cell repertoires in COVID-19. Measured with immunoSEQ multiplex PCR; TCRdb has only the in-frame clones, and not every one. The table has a few hundred thousand clones, around 89% seen once. The sequencing sample was made of peripheral blood. These receptors came from a woman in her thirties with COVID-19, enrolled during active disease.

In its sample, this clone was seen a few times. The J gene is TRBJ2-3, the V gene TRBV10-3; 8 bases are shared with TRBD1. V lost 8 bases to trimming and J lost 2 bases; unmatched junction nucleotides: 3. Per germline, CDR1 ENHRY and CDR2 SYGVKD. The CDR3 is 13 residues long. In DNA form, the CDR3 reads TGTGCCATCGCGGGACAGGACACAGATACGCAGTATTTT. It encodes CAIAGQDTDTQYF.

The chain joins TRBV11-2 to TRBJ2-7; 9 bases agree with TRBD2. Germline V gene data show CDR1 as SGHAT and CDR2 as FQNNGV. The V segment lost 1 base and the J segment 2 bases; nucleotides outside the gene matches: 3. The CDR3 extends over 15 amino acids. CDR3 sequence reads: CASSLGVAGAYEQYV. The CDR3 nucleotides are TGTGCCAGCAGCTTAGGAGTAGCGGGGGCCTACGAGCAGTACGTC.

The CDR3 reads CASSKVQTGRQNTEAFF. CDR3 in DNA: TGTGCCAGCAGCAAAGTACAGACAGGGAGGCAGAACACTGAAGCTTTCTTT. The V and J genes are TRBV21-1 and TRBJ1-1; TRBD1, as called in the table, went unchecked against the DNA. TRBV21-1 is flagged as a pseudogene. The CDR3 contains 17 residues.

The gene calls are TRBV30 and TRBJ1-6; 7 bases are shared with TRBD1. In germline, CDR1 is GTSNPN, CDR2 SVGIG (reference sequence). The CDR3 extends over 14 amino acids. Trimming took 3 bases from V and 5 from J; bases not matched to a gene: 4. CDR3 amino acids: CAWRGTVHNSPLHF. The CDR3 nucleotides are TGTGCCTGGAGGGGGACAGTCCATAATTCACCCCTCCACTTT.

J is TRBJ2-5 and V is TRBV28; tentative D call: TRBD1 (6 bases). The CDR3 extends over 15 amino acids. Germline CDR1 reads MDHEN; CDR2 reads SYDVKM. V was cut by 5 bases and J by 1 base, with 14 bases left in between. CDR3 amino acids: CASSPRQVGQETQYF. CDR3 DNA: TGTGCCAGCAGTCCCCGACAGGTTGGCCAAGAGACCCAGTACTTC.

The V call is TRBV5-1, the J call TRBJ2-1, with D possibly TRBD1 on 5 matching bases. The V gene's germline CDR1 is SGHRS and CDR2 YFSETQ. This CDR3 is 17 amino acids long. Trimming took off 0 bases at V and 0 bases at J, with 13 bases between the two ends. The CDR3 loop reads CASSLGLQEISYNEQFF. The CDR3 DNA reads TGCGCCAGCAGCTTGGGATTACAGGAAATCTCCTACAATGAGCAGTTCTTC. Full variable domain (remainder filled in from reference TRBV5-1 and TRBJ2-1): KAGVTQTPRYLIKTRGQQVTLSCSPISGHRSVSWYQQTPGQGLQFLFEYFSETQRNKGNFPGRFSGRQFSNSRSEMNVSTLELGDSALYLCASSLGLQEISYNEQFFGPGTRLTVL.